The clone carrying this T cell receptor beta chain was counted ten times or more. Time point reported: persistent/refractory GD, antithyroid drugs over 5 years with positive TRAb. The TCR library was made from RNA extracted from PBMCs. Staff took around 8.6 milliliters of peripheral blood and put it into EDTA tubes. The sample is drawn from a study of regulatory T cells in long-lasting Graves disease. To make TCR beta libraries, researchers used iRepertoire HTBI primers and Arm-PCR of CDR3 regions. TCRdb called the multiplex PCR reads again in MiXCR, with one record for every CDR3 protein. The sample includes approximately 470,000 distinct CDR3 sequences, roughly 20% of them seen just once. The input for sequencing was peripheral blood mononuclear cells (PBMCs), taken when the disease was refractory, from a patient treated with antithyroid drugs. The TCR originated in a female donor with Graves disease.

Here the CDR3 reads CASSKAGETQYF. The CDR3 DNA sequence: TGTGCCAGCAGCAAGGCGGGAGAGACCCAGTACTTC. The V gene is TRBV7-3, the J gene TRBJ2-5, with TRBD2 as a possible D gene (5 bases). Looked up from germline, CDR1 is SGHTA and CDR2 is FQGTGA. The length of the CDR3 is 12 residues. V was pared by 5 bases and J by 4 bases, with 8 bases between.